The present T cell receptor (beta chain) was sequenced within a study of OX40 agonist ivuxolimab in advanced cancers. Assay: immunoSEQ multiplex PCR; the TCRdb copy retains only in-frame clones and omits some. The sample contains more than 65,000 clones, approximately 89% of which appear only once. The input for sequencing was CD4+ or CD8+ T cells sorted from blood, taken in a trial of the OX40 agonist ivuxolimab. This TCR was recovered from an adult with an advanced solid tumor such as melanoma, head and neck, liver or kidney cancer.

The CDR3 DNA is TGTGCCAGCAGCGCTACATCAAACTATGGCTACACCTTC. This gives the protein CASSATSNYGYTF. The chain couples TRBV11-2 to TRBJ1-2; D is undetermined. Germline V gene sequence: CDR1 SGHAT, CDR2 FQNNGV. Trimming took off 5 bases at V and 2 bases at J, with 9 bases between the two ends. CDR3 length equals 13 residues.